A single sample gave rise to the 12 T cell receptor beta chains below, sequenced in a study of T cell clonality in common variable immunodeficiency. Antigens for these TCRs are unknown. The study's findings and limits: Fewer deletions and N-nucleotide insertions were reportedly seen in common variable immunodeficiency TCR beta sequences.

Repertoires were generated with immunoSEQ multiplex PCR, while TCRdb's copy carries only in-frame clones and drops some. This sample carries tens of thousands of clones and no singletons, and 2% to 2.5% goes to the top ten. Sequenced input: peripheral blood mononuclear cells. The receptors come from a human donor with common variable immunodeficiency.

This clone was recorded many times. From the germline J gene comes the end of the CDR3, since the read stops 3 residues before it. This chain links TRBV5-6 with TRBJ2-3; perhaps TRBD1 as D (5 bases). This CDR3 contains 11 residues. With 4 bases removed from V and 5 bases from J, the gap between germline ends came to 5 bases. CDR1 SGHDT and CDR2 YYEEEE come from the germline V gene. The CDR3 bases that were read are TGTGCCAGCAGCCAGGGAGATACG. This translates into CASSQGDT. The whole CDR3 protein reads CASSQGDTQYF.

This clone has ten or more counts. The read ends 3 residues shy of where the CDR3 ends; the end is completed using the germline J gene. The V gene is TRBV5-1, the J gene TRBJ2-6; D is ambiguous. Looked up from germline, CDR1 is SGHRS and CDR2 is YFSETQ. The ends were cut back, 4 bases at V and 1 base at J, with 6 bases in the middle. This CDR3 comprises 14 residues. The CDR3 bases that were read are TGCGCCAGCAGCATGCGTTCTGGGGCCAACGTC. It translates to CASSMRSGANV. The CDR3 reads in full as CASSMRSGANVLTF.

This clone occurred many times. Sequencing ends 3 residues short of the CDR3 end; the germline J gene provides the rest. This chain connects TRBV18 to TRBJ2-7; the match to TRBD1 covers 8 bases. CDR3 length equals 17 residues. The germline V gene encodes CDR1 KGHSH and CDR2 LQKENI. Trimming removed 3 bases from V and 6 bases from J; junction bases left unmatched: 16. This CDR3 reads CASSPTGFGQGLGEQYF. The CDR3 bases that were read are TGTGCCAGCTCACCTACTGGGTTCGGACAGGGCCTAGGCGAG.

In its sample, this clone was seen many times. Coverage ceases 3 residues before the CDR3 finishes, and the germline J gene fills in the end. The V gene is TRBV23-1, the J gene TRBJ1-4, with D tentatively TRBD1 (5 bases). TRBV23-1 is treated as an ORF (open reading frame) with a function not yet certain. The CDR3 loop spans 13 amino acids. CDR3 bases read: TGCGCCAGCAGTCACCCCGTGGGGGGGAAA. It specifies CASSHPVGGK. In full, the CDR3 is CASSHPVGGKLFF.

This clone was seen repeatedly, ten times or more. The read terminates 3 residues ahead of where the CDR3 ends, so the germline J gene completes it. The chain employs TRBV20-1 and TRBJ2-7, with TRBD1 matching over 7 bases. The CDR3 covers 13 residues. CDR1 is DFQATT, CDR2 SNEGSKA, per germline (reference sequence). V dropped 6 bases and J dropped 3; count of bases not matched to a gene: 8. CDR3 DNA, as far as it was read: TGCAGTGCCAGTATGGGGACAGTCTACGAG. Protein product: CSASMGTVYE. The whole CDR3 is CSASMGTVYEQYF.

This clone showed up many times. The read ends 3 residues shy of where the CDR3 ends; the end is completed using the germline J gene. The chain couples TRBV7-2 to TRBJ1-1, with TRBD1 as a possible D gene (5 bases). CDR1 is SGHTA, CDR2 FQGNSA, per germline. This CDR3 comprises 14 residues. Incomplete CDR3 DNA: TGTGCCAGCAGCCCTACCAGGGATCTAGTCGGA. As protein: CASSPTRDLVG. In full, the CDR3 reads CASSPTRDLVGAFF.

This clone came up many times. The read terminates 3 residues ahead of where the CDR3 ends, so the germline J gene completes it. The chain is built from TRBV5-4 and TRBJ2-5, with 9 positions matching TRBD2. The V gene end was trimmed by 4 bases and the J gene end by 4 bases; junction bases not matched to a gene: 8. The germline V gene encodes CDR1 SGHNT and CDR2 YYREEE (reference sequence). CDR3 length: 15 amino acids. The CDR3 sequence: CASSMRTSVGETQYF. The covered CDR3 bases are TGTGCCAGCAGCATGCGGACTAGCGTGGGAGAGACC.

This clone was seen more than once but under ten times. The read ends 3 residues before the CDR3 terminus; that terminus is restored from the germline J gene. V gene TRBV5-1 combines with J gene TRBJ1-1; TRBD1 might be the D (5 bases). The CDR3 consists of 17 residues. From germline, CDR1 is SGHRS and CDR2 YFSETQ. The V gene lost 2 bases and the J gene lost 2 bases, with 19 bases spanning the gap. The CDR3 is CASSFLQGSTINTEAFF. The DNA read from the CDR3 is TGCGCCAGCAGCTTTCTCCAGGGCTCGACAATTAACACTGAA.

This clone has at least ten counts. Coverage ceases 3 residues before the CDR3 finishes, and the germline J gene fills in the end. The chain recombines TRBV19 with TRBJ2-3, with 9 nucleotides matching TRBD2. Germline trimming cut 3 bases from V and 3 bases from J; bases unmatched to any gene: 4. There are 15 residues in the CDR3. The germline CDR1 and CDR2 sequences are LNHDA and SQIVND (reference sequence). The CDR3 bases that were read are TGTGCCAGTAGTATTCATAGCGGGGGTACAGATACG. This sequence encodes CASSIHSGGTDT. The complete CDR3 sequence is CASSIHSGGTDTQYF. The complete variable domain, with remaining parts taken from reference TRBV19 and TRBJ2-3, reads DGGITQSPKYLFRKEGQNVTLSCEQNLNHDAMYWYRQDPGQGLRLIYYSQIVNDFQKGDIAEGYSVSREKKESFPLTVTSAQKNPTAFYLCASSIHSGGTDTQYFGPGTRLTVL.

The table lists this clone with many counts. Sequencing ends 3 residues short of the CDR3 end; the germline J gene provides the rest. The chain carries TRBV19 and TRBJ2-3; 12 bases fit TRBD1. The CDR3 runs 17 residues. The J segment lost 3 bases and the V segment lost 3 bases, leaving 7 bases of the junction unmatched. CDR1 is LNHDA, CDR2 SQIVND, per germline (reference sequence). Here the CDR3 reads CASSMRGQGALTDTQYF. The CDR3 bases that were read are TGTGCCAGTAGTATGAGGGGACAGGGGGCTTTAACAGATACG. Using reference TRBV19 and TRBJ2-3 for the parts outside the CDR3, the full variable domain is DGGITQSPKYLFRKEGQNVTLSCEQNLNHDAMYWYRQDPGQGLRLIYYSQIVNDFQKGDIAEGYSVSREKKESFPLTVTSAQKNPTAFYLCASSMRGQGALTDTQYFGPGTRLTVL.

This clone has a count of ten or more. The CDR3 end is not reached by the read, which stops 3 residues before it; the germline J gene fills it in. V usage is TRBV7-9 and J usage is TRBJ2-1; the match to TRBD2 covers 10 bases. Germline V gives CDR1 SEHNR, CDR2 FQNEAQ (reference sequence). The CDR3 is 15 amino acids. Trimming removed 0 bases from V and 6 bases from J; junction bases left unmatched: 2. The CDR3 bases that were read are TGTGCCAGCAGCTTAGCTCTAGCGGGGGTCAATGAG. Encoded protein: CASSLALAGVNE. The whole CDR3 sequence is CASSLALAGVNEQFF.

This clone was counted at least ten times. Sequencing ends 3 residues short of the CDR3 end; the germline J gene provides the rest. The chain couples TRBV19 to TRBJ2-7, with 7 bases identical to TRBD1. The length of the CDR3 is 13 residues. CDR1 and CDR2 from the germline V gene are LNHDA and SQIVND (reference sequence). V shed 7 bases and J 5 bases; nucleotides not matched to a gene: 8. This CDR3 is CASNRTGAHEQYF. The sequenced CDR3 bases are TGTGCCAGTAATCGGACAGGTGCCCACGAG.